This TCR beta chain emerged from a study of T cell responses to AZD1222 COVID-19 vaccine. Study observations and caveats: The study identified only a handful of AZD1222 recipients as seropositive at baseline.

Clones were sequenced by immunoSEQ multiplex PCR, and TCRdb holds only the in-frame ones, with some missing. The sample has 150,000 to 200,000 clones; approximately 94% are singletons. Trimming took 3 bases from V and 6 from J, leaving 15 bases between them. Looked up from germline, CDR1 is LNHDA and CDR2 is SQIVND (reference sequence). The CDR3 sequence is 15 residues long. To note about this clone: The antigen is undetermined.

The sequencing used peripheral blood, collected on day 0 of AZD1222 vaccination. The receptor was derived from an adult in good health. J is TRBJ1-5 and V is TRBV19; the D gene is possibly TRBD1 (5 bases). CDR3 DNA: TGTGCCAGTAGTATTCGAGGGATCGACAGTCAGCCCCAGCATTTT. Translated: CASSIRGIDSQPQHF.